Each of the 24 T cell receptor beta chains below was sequenced from the same sample in a study of cytomegalovirus exposure and HLA in healthy donors. The PCR employed 60 Vbeta primers together with 13 Jbeta primers. The repertoire was sequenced with immunoSEQ multiplex PCR; TCRdb's copy has only in-frame clones and lacks some. The profile covers roughly 160,000 clones, with less than 75% appearing a single time and approximately 1.6% taken by the ten largest. The sequencing sample was made of PBMCs. These receptors originate from a girl between 5 and 17 years old in good health and CMV-seronegative.

The V call is TRBV7-3, the J call TRBJ1-1, with 8 bases aligning to TRBD1. The length of the CDR3 is 16 residues. The V gene's germline CDR1 is SGHTA and CDR2 FQGTGA. J lost 0 bases, V lost 1 base, and 4 bases had no gene match. CDR3 sequence (DNA): TGTGCCAGCAGCTTAATCCCAGGGGGCCTGAACACTGAAGCTTTCTTT. Translated: CASSLIPGGLNTEAFF. The entire variable domain, with the rest obtained from reference TRBV7-3 and TRBJ1-1, is as follows: GAGVSQTPSNKVTEKGKYVELRCDPISGHTALYWYRQSLGQGPEFLIYFQGTGAADDSGLPNDRFFAVRPEGSVSTLKIQRTERGDSAVYLCASSLIPGGLNTEAFFGQGTRLTVV.

Only a few counts were recorded for this clone. V and J are TRBV13 and TRBJ2-3, with 13 bases that match TRBD2. CDR1 and CDR2 from the germline V gene are PRHDT and FYEKMQ (reference sequence). V trimming: 4 bases; J trimming: 4 bases; junction bases outside the gene matches: 8. This CDR3 contains 17 residues. CDR3: CASSYVTSGGAPDTQYF. CDR3 DNA sequence: TGTGCCAGCAGCTACGTAACTAGCGGGGGGGCTCCAGATACGCAGTATTTT.

The chain recombines TRBV5-1 with TRBJ2-1, with D perhaps matching TRBD2 (6 bases). Germline values: CDR1 SGHRS, CDR2 YFSETQ. This CDR3 contains 13 residues. V dropped 4 bases and J dropped 4 bases, with 9 bases sitting between them. The CDR3 region is CASSAGRYNEQFF. CDR3 sequence (DNA): TGCGCCAGCAGCGCGGGACGGTACAATGAGCAGTTCTTC.

CDR3 nucleotides: TGTGCCAGCAGCTACGGACAGGGAGGGTCCGAGCAGTACTTC. It encodes CASSYGQGGSEQYF. The chain has TRBV5-6 and TRBJ2-5, with D maybe TRBD1 (8 bases). The last part of the DNA fits TRBJ2-7 better; the J call may be wrong. The CDR3 spans 14 residues. The germline CDR1 and CDR2 sequences are SGHDT and YYEEEE.

This clone was seen more than once but under ten times. The chain has TRBV5-1 and TRBJ1-2; TRBD1 is a possible D gene (6 bases). V was pared by 2 bases and J by 6 bases, with 14 bases between. The length of the CDR3 is 14 residues. Germline V gene sequence: CDR1 SGHRS, CDR2 YFSETQ. CDR3 amino acids: CASSFRRGEDGYTF. CDR3 DNA sequence: TGCGCCAGCAGCTTCCGCAGGGGTGAAGATGGCTACACCTTC.

This clone has a single count. The V and J genes are TRBV5-1 and TRBJ1-1, with a weak D call TRBD1 (6 bases). The CDR3 is made up of 16 amino acids. Trimming left V 1 base short and J 0 bases short, with 13 bases between. Germline assignment: CDR1 SGHRS and CDR2 YFSETQ. The CDR3 region has the DNA TGCGCCAGCAGCTTGACAGGGAAGGGTTTGAACACTGAAGCTTTCTTT. Residues: CASSLTGKGLNTEAFF.

The V gene is TRBV27, the J gene TRBJ2-7, with 7 bases that match TRBD1. V lost 10 bases and J lost 3; bases outside the gene matches: 12. The CDR3 spans 14 residues. Per the germline V gene, CDR1 is MNHEY and CDR2 is SMNVEV (reference sequence). CDR3 DNA sequence: TGTGCCACCGCTCCGGGACAGTCAATCTACGAGCAGTACTTC. Protein sequence: CATAPGQSIYEQYF.

This rearrangement joins TRBV27 to TRBJ1-1, with 8 positions matching TRBD1. In germline, CDR1 is MNHEY, CDR2 SMNVEV (reference sequence). There are 15 residues in the CDR3. Unmatched junction bases numbered 7, after V lost 6 bases and J lost 1 base. This chain's CDR3 is CASRVTGDPNTEAFF. Here the CDR3 DNA reads TGTGCCAGCAGGGTGACAGGGGACCCGAACACTGAAGCTTTCTTT.

This chain uses TRBV18 with TRBJ2-7; possible D gene TRBD2, 6 bases. Trimming pared 6 bases from V and 5 bases from J, leaving 11 bases between. This CDR3 has 12 residues. CDR1 is KGHSH and CDR2 is LQKENI in the germline V gene. CDR3 bases: TGTGCCAGCTCTTCTGGAGGGAACGAGCAGTACTTC. Amino acids: CASSSGGNEQYF.

This rearrangement joins TRBV4-1 to TRBJ2-3; 8 bases agree with TRBD1. The CDR3 is made up of 16 amino acids. J was trimmed by 1 base and V by 4 bases; bases with no gene match: 7. Germline CDR1 and CDR2: MGHRA and YSYEKL. The chain's CDR3 is CASSRQTGDGTDTQYF. The CDR3 DNA reads TGCGCCAGCAGCCGCCAGACAGGGGACGGCACAGATACGCAGTATTTT.

V is TRBV21-1 and J is TRBJ1-1. TRBV21-1 is recorded as a pseudogene. The length of the CDR3 is 10 residues. CDR3 in DNA: TGTGCCCTAGTCCGGGGTGAAGCTTTCTTT. Protein: CALVRGEAFF.

This clone appeared a few times. This sequence joins TRBV4-1 and TRBJ1-2, with TRBD1 matching over 7 bases. The V and J ends lost 0 bases and 2 bases, in that order; junction bases with no gene match: 3. The germline gives CDR1 MGHRA, CDR2 YSYEKL. The CDR3 sequence is 15 residues long. The CDR3 DNA follows: TGCGCCAGCAGCCAAGAAGAGACAGGGAACTATGGCTACACCTTC. The encoded protein is CASSQEETGNYGYTF.

This sequence joins TRBV7-8 and TRBJ2-7; 7 bases are a match to TRBD2. The V gene's germline CDR1 is SGHVS and CDR2 FQNEAQ. The CDR3 loop spans 13 amino acids. V lost 3 bases and J lost 5; bases outside the gene matches: 4. The CDR3 spells CASSFAGRDEQYF. Here the CDR3 DNA reads TGTGCCAGCAGCTTTGCAGGGAGGGACGAGCAGTACTTC. Full variable domain (remainder filled in from reference TRBV7-8 and TRBJ2-7): GAGVSQSPRYKVAKRGQDVALRCDPISGHVSLFWYQQALGQGPEFLTYFQNEAQLDKSGLPSDRFFAERPEGSVSTLKIQRTQQEDSAVYLCASSFAGRDEQYFGPGTRLTVT.

The chain has TRBV9 and TRBJ2-7; TRBD1 matches at 7 bases. The CDR3 spans 14 residues. The V gene's germline CDR1 is SGDLS and CDR2 YYNGEE. Losses at the gene ends were 4 bases for V and 3 bases for J; bases not matched to a gene: 7. CDR3 bases: TGTGCCAGCAGCCCCCGACAGGGTGGCTACGAGCAGTACTTC. It is translated as CASSPRQGGYEQYF. Full variable domain (rest looked up from reference TRBV9 and TRBJ2-7): DSGVTQTPKHLITATGQRVTLRCSPRSGDLSVYWYQQSLDQGLQFLIQYYNGEERAKGNILERFSAQQFPDLHSELNLSSLELGDSALYFCASSPRQGGYEQYFGPGTRLTVT.

This clone was observed a few times. J is TRBJ1-1 and V is TRBV6-1; D uncertain. Germline-derived CDR1 and CDR2 are MNHNS and SASEGT. The CDR3 length is 10 residues. The V gene lost 6 bases and the J gene lost 10 bases, with 9 bases spanning the gap. Here the CDR3 reads CASSRHRAFF. In DNA, the CDR3 is TGTGCCAGCAGCCGACACCGAGCTTTCTTT.

The chain has TRBV6-6 and TRBJ1-2; a possible D gene is TRBD1 (5 bases). This CDR3 spans 13 amino acids. Germline loops: CDR1 MNHNY, CDR2 SVGAGI (reference sequence). Trimming removed 5 bases from V and 1 base from J, with 8 bases in between. The CDR3 is CASSGQNNYGYTF. CDR3 in DNA: TGTGCCAGCAGTGGACAAAATAACTATGGCTACACCTTC.

This rearrangement joins TRBV4-1 to TRBJ2-1; 7 nucleotides line up with TRBD2. J gave up 0 bases and V 3 bases, and 8 bases lay outside the gene matches. CDR3 length: 17 amino acids. Germline loops: CDR1 MGHRA, CDR2 YSYEKL. In DNA, the CDR3 is TGCGCCAGCAGCCATCGCGACGGGGGGAGCTCCTACAATGAGCAGTTCTTC. This translates into CASSHRDGGSSYNEQFF.

This CDR3 reads CASSFGGGGQPQHF. In nucleotides, the CDR3 is TGTGCCAGCAGTTTTGGAGGGGGCGGTCAGCCCCAGCATTTT. The chain couples TRBV27 to TRBJ1-5; 7 bases fit TRBD1. This CDR3 region has 14 residues. The ends lost 3 bases at V and 6 bases at J; junction bases unmatched: 5. Germline loops: CDR1 MNHEY, CDR2 SMNVEV (reference sequence).

The V and J genes are TRBV6-1 and TRBJ2-3; TRBD2 matches at 12 bases. Germline V gives CDR1 MNHNS, CDR2 SASEGT. The CDR3 is made up of 16 amino acids. The V gene end was trimmed by 3 bases and the J gene end by 1 base; junction bases not matched to a gene: 2. In nucleotides, the CDR3 is TGTGCCAGCAGTGACCTAGCGGGGGGGCGCACAGATACGCAGTATTTT. It specifies CASSDLAGGRTDTQYF.

The rearrangement links TRBV6-5 to TRBJ2-7; no reliable D call. Germline CDR1 and CDR2: MNHEY and SVGAGI. This CDR3 region has 16 residues. Trimming pared 0 bases from V and 3 bases from J, leaving 15 bases between. DNA for the CDR3: TGTGCCAGCAGTTACTCAAGCGTAGTCGGTGGCTACGAGCAGTACTTC. Amino acids: CASSYSSVVGGYEQYF.

This chain links TRBV7-8 with TRBJ1-4; 8 bases agree with TRBD1. The CDR3 contains 16 residues. V lost 6 bases and J lost 1; bases outside the gene matches: 7. Germline V gives CDR1 SGHVS, CDR2 FQNEAQ. The DNA of the CDR3 is TGTGCCAGCAGTTCAGGACAGGGAAGAACTAATGAAAAACTGTTTTTT. Its translation: CASSSGQGRTNEKLFF.

The chain is built from TRBV6-1 and TRBJ2-3; 10 bases align to TRBD2. The junction had 5 bases not matched to a gene; V was cut back by 6 bases and J by 2 bases. This CDR3 has 15 residues. The germline CDR1 and CDR2 sequences are MNHNS and SASEGT. The CDR3 DNA sequence: TGTGCCAGCAGCTTAGCGGGGGGCCCCACAGATACGCAGTATTTT. This codes for CASSLAGGPTDTQYF.

CDR3 sequence (DNA): TGTGCCAGCACCGGAGGTGGGGCCAACGTCCTGACTTTC. It codes for CASTGGGANVLTF. This rearrangement joins TRBV6-1 to TRBJ2-6; possible D gene TRBD2, 5 bases. The CDR3 has 13 amino acids. Germline CDR1 MNHNS, CDR2 SASEGT. The V end was cut by 7 bases, the J end by 3 bases, with 7 bases between.

The chain joins TRBV10-3 to TRBJ2-1; 9 bases map to TRBD2. CDR1 is ENHRY, CDR2 SYGVKD, per germline. The CDR3 spans 16 residues. With 5 bases clipped from V and 4 bases from J, the junction kept 9 bases outside the gene matches. The CDR3 reads CAISFQSGGRYNEQFF. In nucleotides, the CDR3 is TGTGCCATCAGTTTCCAAAGCGGGGGGAGATACAATGAGCAGTTCTTC.